Below, one T cell receptor beta chain is given with its context. Time point denoted: blood at routine non-recurrence follow-up after resection. In each case, whole RNA from tumor, nontumor lung or frozen PBMC was sequenced unsorted. TCR cDNA molecules were tagged individually, and each one carried a unique molecular identifier. TCRdb recomputed calls from the 5' RACE reads with MiXCR, one row per CDR3 protein. Of about 120,000 distinct CDR3 sequences listed, about 12% were seen once; the top ten hold 16%. This record belongs to a study of spatial heterogeneity in lung cancer. For the study at large: After resection, follow-up PBMC samples were sequenced when available, at a median of approximately 2 years later. The study consistently detected more beta-chain than alpha-chain sequences. The library had UMIs, and each TCR and UMI pair averaged more than ten raw reads.

The CDR3 covers 14 residues. Looked up from germline, CDR1 is SGHRS and CDR2 is YFSETQ. The ends were cut back, 0 bases at V and 8 bases at J, with 11 bases in the middle. Sequences were derived from PBMCs, sampled at follow-up. This rearrangement joins TRBV5-1 to TRBJ1-4; unclear D gene. The sequence was collected from a male donor with early-stage non-small cell lung cancer. CDR3 nucleotide sequence: TGCGCCAGCAGCTTGGGGAGCTTTCGAGAAAAACTGTTTTTT. The encoded protein is CASSLGSFREKLFF. The full variable domain, completed using reference TRBV5-1 and TRBJ1-4, is KAGVTQTPRYLIKTRGQQVTLSCSPISGHRSVSWYQQTPGQGLQFLFEYFSETQRNKGNFPGRFSGRQFSNSRSEMNVSTLELGDSALYLCASSLGSFREKLFFGSGTQLSVL.